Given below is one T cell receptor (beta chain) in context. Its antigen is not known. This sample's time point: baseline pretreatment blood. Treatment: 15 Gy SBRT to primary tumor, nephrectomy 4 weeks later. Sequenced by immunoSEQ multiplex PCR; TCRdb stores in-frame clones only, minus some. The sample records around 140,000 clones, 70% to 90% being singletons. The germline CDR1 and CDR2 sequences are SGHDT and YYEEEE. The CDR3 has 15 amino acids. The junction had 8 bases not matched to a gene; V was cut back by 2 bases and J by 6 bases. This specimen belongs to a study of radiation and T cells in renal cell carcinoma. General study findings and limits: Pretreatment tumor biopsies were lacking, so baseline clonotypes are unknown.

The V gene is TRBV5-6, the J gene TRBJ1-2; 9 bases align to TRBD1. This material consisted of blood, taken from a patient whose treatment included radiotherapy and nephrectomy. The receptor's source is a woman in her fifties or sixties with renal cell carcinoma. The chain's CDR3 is CASSFPRGQGNGYTF. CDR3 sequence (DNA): TGTGCCAGCAGCTTCCCACGTGGACAGGGGAATGGCTACACCTTC.